These 23 T cell receptor beta chains came from one sample sequenced in a study of T cells in Graves' hyperthyroidism and ophthalmopathy. Using RNA transcripts as the source, TCR beta CDR3 regions were amplified. A set of HTBI primers served as the primers for a first-round RT-PCR of the TCR CDR3. TCRdb called the multiplex PCR reads again in MiXCR, with one record for every CDR3 protein. The table records 700,000 or so distinct CDR3 sequences, approximately 16% of them present only once. The sequenced sample was blood. Receptor source: a young man with Graves' hyperthyroidism.

V gene TRBV6-1 combines with J gene TRBJ1-5; no clear D gene. The CDR3 runs 14 residues. V shed 2 bases and J shed 11 bases, with 16 bases lying between them. Germline V gene sequence: CDR1 MNHNS, CDR2 SASEGT. The CDR3: CASSEKTRSAAQHF. In nucleotides, the CDR3 is TGTGCCAGCAGTGAAAAGACCCGATCGGCGGCCCAGCATTTT.

This clonotype was recorded many times. The rearrangement joins TRBV12-3 or TRBV12-4 to TRBJ2-2; 7 bases agree with TRBD1. With V trimmed by 6 bases and J by 1 base, 5 bases remained unmatched. The CDR3 consists of 15 residues. CDR3: CASSRQGQNTGELFF. DNA of the CDR3: TGTGCCAGCAGCCGACAGGGACAGAACACCGGGGAGCTGTTTTTT.

The gene calls are TRBV19 and TRBJ1-2, with D unclear. The CDR3 is made up of 15 amino acids. The V end was cut by 6 bases, the J end by 3 bases, with 17 bases between. Germline-derived CDR1 and CDR2 are LNHDA and SQIVND (reference sequence). The CDR3 nucleotides are TGTGCCAGTAGCTCAGGCCTCCGTCCACACTATGGCTACACCTTC. Translated, it gives CASSSGLRPHYGYTF.

This clonotype was seen ten or more times. The chain uses TRBV28 and TRBJ2-5; 9 nucleotides line up with TRBD2. The V gene's germline CDR1 is MDHEN and CDR2 SYDVKM. The CDR3 totals 13 residues. Germline trimming cut 5 bases from V and 7 bases from J; bases unmatched to any gene: 5. The chain's CDR3 is CASSMTSGGTQYF. CDR3 bases: TGTGCCAGCAGTATGACTAGCGGAGGGACCCAGTACTTC.

This clonotype has a count of ten or more. This sequence joins TRBV28 and TRBJ2-4; perhaps TRBD1 as D (5 bases). Trimming cost V 7 bases and J 7 bases, with 17 bases left between them. CDR3 length: 14 residues. Germline V gene sequence: CDR1 MDHEN, CDR2 SYDVKM. Written as DNA, the CDR3 is TGTGCCAGCACTCTGGGGCAGGGAAGGAACATTCAGTACTTC. Amino acid sequence: CASTLGQGRNIQYF.

This clonotype was detected many times. The chain is built from TRBV6-2 or TRBV6-3 and TRBJ1-2; 8 bases line up with TRBD1. CDR3 length: 16 amino acids. CDR1 MNHEY and CDR2 SVGEGT come from the germline V gene. V lost 6 bases to trimming and J lost 7 bases; unmatched junction nucleotides: 16. The CDR3 is CASRSRDRIPLGGYTF. In DNA form, the CDR3 reads TGTGCCAGCAGAAGCCGGGACAGGATTCCCCTTGGTGGCTACACCTTC.

V gene TRBV10-1 combines with J gene TRBJ2-2, with TRBD2 matching over 10 bases. CDR3 length equals 15 residues. The ends lost 4 bases at V and 5 bases at J; junction bases unmatched: 4. The germline gives CDR1 WNHNN, CDR2 SYGVQD (reference sequence). The CDR3 protein is CASSALAGRTGELFF. The DNA for the CDR3 is TGCGCCAGCAGTGCACTAGCGGGAAGGACCGGGGAGCTGTTTTTT.

The table lists this clonotype with many counts. This rearrangement joins TRBV12-3 or TRBV12-4 to TRBJ1-4; no reliable D call. V was trimmed by 4 bases and J by 3 bases, leaving 9 bases between them. CDR3 length equals 14 residues. Here the CDR3 DNA reads TGTGCCAGCAGTTCCTCGGGATCTAATGAAAAACTGTTTTTT. Amino acid sequence: CASSSSGSNEKLFF.

On this clonotype itself: At one end, the junction sequence differs from germline, possibly due to a read error. The chain carries TRBV12-3 or TRBV12-4 and TRBJ2-2, with D perhaps matching TRBD2 (6 bases). The CDR3 runs to 14 residues. In DNA, the CDR3 is TGTGCCAACGCAGTGGCCTCTGCCGCCGGGGGGCTGTTTTTT. Protein: CANAVASAAGGLFF.

The V call is TRBV14, the J call TRBJ1-1; 7 nucleotides line up with TRBD1. The junction had 7 bases not matched to a gene; V was cut back by 5 bases and J by 7 bases. Germline values: CDR1 SGHDN, CDR2 FVKESK. The CDR3 loop spans 13 amino acids. The CDR3 DNA sequence: TGTGCCAGCAGCTATTCAGGGGGAGGTGAAGCTTTCTTT. This encodes CASSYSGGGEAFF.

Ten or more counts support this clonotype. The chain has TRBV7-9 and TRBJ2-7, with unresolved D. The CDR3 loop spans 14 amino acids. The V gene lost 1 base and the J gene lost 2 bases, with 9 bases spanning the gap. Germline V gene sequence: CDR1 SEHNR, CDR2 FQNEAQ (reference sequence). The chain's CDR3 is CASSLVGRPYEQYF. The DNA of the CDR3 is TGTGCCAGCAGCTTAGTGGGTAGACCCTACGAGCAGTACTTC.

With regard to this clonotype: A much larger clone lies a single base off, so this may be a read error. No conserved phenylalanine or tryptophan is present at the end of the CDR3, so a read error is the likely explanation. This chain connects TRBV7-8 to TRBJ2-1; no clear D gene. V was pared by 2 bases and J by 0 bases, with 5 bases between. Germline V gene lookup returns CDR1 SGHVS and CDR2 FQNEAQ. The CDR3 sequence is 14 residues long. Written as DNA, the CDR3 is TGTGCCAGCAGCTTATATAGCTCCTACAATGAGCAGTTCCTC. Amino acid sequence: CASSLYSSYNEQFL.

Many counts were recorded for this clonotype. The chain couples TRBV20-1 to TRBJ2-1; no firm D call. The germline V gene has CDR1 DFQATT and CDR2 SNEGSKA (reference sequence). V was shortened by 4 bases and J by 0 bases, with 10 bases between the two germline ends. The CDR3 consists of 14 residues. The CDR3 is CSAKNVTSYNEQFF. The CDR3 nucleotides read TGCAGTGCTAAGAACGTAACCTCCTACAATGAGCAGTTCTTC.

The rearrangement links TRBV7-9 to TRBJ1-2; D is unclear. The CDR3 is 13 amino acids. Germline V CDR1 and CDR2: SEHNR, FQNEAQ (reference sequence). V was shortened by 4 bases and J by 0 bases, with 6 bases between the two germline ends. The CDR3 DNA reads TGTGCCAGCAGCTCGACAACTAACTATGGCTACACCTTC. It encodes CASSSTTNYGYTF.

The chain uses TRBV3-1 and TRBJ1-1, with D hard to call. V lost 2 bases, J lost 0 bases, and 10 bases lay in between. Looked up from germline, CDR1 is LGHDT and CDR2 is YNNKEL (reference sequence). The CDR3 totals 15 residues. The CDR3 sequence: CASSQSVGLNTEAFF. Here the CDR3 DNA reads TGTGCCAGCAGCCAATCCGTAGGGCTGAACACTGAAGCTTTCTTT.

This sequence joins TRBV15 and TRBJ1-1; TRBD1 is a possible D gene (5 bases). This CDR3 region has 16 residues. CDR1 and CDR2 from the germline V gene are LNHNV and YYDKDF (reference sequence). V lost 0 bases and J 5 bases, leaving 16 bases between the germline ends. The CDR3 region is CATSRDSAGRRTEAFF. The CDR3 DNA sequence: TGTGCCACCAGCAGAGACTCGGCAGGGAGGAGGACTGAAGCTTTCTTT.

The DNA for the CDR3 is TGTGCCAGCAGCTCCTCTACACTCAGGGGGCCTAGCGGGGAGCTGTTTTTT. Translated: CASSSSTLRGPSGELFF. This sequence joins TRBV12-3 or TRBV12-4 and TRBJ2-2, with 8 bases fitting TRBD1. Losses at the gene ends were 6 bases for V and 7 bases for J; bases not matched to a gene: 16. The CDR3 is 17 amino acids.

This clonotype was seen many times. This sequence joins TRBV2 and TRBJ2-1; 12 nucleotides agree with TRBD2. V lost 1 base, J lost 7 bases, and 14 bases stayed unmatched. Germline lookup yields CDR1 SNHLY and CDR2 FYNNEI. This CDR3 has 19 amino acids. The CDR3 spells CASSEDGLAGGPGLNEQFF. The CDR3 coding sequence is TGTGCCAGCAGTGAAGATGGGCTAGCGGGAGGGCCGGGGCTGAATGAGCAGTTCTTC.

This clonotype was detected only a few times. The CDR3, as DNA: TGCAGTGCTAGAGGCGTTCGCACAGATACGCAGTATTTT. It translates to CSARGVRTDTQYF. The rearrangement uses TRBV20-1 and TRBJ2-3; the D is unclear. This CDR3 region has 13 residues. In germline, CDR1 is DFQATT, CDR2 SNEGSKA (reference sequence). Between the trimmed V and J ends, which lost 1 base and 1 base, there was a span of 6 bases.

This clonotype was seen ten or more times. The CDR3 here is CASRSTIGVGETQYF. CDR3 DNA: TGTGCCAGCAGGTCTACAATCGGGGTGGGAGAGACCCAGTACTTC. The chain employs TRBV6-1 and TRBJ2-5; tentatively, D is TRBD2 (5 bases). The ends were cut back, 6 bases at V and 4 bases at J, with 18 bases in the middle. From germline, CDR1 is MNHNS and CDR2 SASEGT. The CDR3 consists of 15 residues.

This sequence joins TRBV20-1 and TRBJ2-7; perhaps D is TRBD1 or TRBD2 (5 bases each). CDR1 is DFQATT and CDR2 is SNEGSKA in the germline V gene (reference sequence). This CDR3 region has 14 residues. The germline V and J ends were trimmed by 6 bases and 1 base, with 16 bases remaining between them. The CDR3 loop is CSASRDPGSYEQYF. The DNA for the CDR3 is TGCAGTGCCTCGAGGGACCCCGGGTCCTACGAGCAGTACTTC.

The V gene is TRBV18, the J gene TRBJ2-7; D gene ambiguous. This CDR3 comprises 15 residues. The germline CDR1 and CDR2 sequences are KGHSH and LQKENI. V lost 2 bases to trimming and J lost 2 bases, with 13 bases between them. CDR3 residues: CASSPSSRVTYEQYF. In nucleotides, the CDR3 is TGTGCCAGCTCACCATCAAGCCGGGTGACCTACGAGCAGTACTTC.

This clonotype was picked up a small number of times. V usage is TRBV2 and J usage is TRBJ1-5; 7 nucleotides line up with TRBD1. The germline V gene has CDR1 SNHLY and CDR2 FYNNEI. The CDR3 is 15 amino acids. V lost 6 bases and J lost 5; bases outside the gene matches: 10. The CDR3 loop is CASSTGQVGHQPQHF. CDR3 in DNA: TGTGCCAGCAGCACAGGACAGGTGGGACATCAGCCCCAGCATTTT.